This T cell receptor beta chain was sequenced in a study of CD8 T cells in Susac syndrome. Random hexamers were used to reverse transcribe the RNA input (about 0.45 to 1 ug). It was immunoSEQ multiplex PCR that amplified TCR beta CDR3 across 54 Vbeta and 13 Jbeta. One entry per CDR3 protein results from TCRdb running MiXCR on the immunoSEQ multiplex PCR reads. The sample lists about 160,000 distinct CDR3 sequences; approximately 93% were seen once. Negative isolation yielded the CD8+ and CD4+ T cells, while FACS enriched the TEMRA cells. CDR3 length equals 13 residues. Germline lookup yields CDR1 KGHSH and CDR2 LQKENI. V was pared by 5 bases and J by 1 base, with 8 bases between.

The clonotype originates from a human donor with multiple sclerosis. V and J are TRBV18 and TRBJ1-1; no firm D call. The source material was CD4+ T cells from PBMCs. DNA for the CDR3: TGTGCCAGCTCAGGGAGACAGAACACTGAAGCTTTCTTT. This encodes CASSGRQNTEAFF.